The 21 T cell receptor beta chains presented below share a single source sample, sequenced in a study of precursors of human CD4 cytotoxic T cells. TCRdb analysed the reads with MiXCR anew, one entry per CDR3 protein. The data show about 190 distinct CDR3 sequences, roughly two fifths seen once. Four sorted CD4+ memory subsets, central memory, effector memory, IL-7R-high TEMRA and IL-7R-negative TEMRA, were UMI-sequenced. The specimen was memory CD4+ T cells from blood (PBMCs). The receptors originated from a human donor in good health.

Within the sample, this clonotype is hyperexpanded. The V and J genes are TRBV30 and TRBJ2-7, with D perhaps being TRBD1 or TRBD2 (5 bases each). The CDR3 consists of 12 residues. Germline V gives CDR1 GTSNPN, CDR2 SVGIG (reference sequence). V was trimmed by 4 bases and J by 1 base, leaving 8 bases between them. The CDR3 spells CAWTGSSYEQYF. The CDR3 nucleotides read TGTGCCTGGACAGGGAGTTCCTACGAGCAGTACTTC.

In DNA, the CDR3 is TGTGCCAGCAGTTACTCCCGGGGCCAAGAGACCCAGTACTTC. It encodes CASSYSRGQETQYF. The V and J genes are TRBV6-2 or TRBV6-3 and TRBJ2-5, with a tentative D call TRBD2 (5 bases). Germline V CDR1 and CDR2: MNHEY, SVGEGT. The CDR3 extends over 14 amino acids. V was clipped by 0 bases and J by 1 base, with 6 bases between them.

This clonotype is labeled as large. V is TRBV6-6 and J is TRBJ1-2, with 7 bases matching TRBD1. Germline CDR1 is MNHNY and CDR2 is SVGAGI (reference sequence). The V gene end was trimmed by 6 bases and the J gene end by 5 bases; junction bases not matched to a gene: 12. The CDR3 spans 15 residues. The CDR3 bases are TGTGCCAGCAGCCCCTGGACAGGTCTGCCTTATGGCTACACCTTC. Protein product: CASSPWTGLPYGYTF.

Note on this clonotype: A read error is possible here, since a much larger clone lies one base away. The V call is TRBV9, the J call TRBJ2-7; 9 bases match TRBD1. The V gene's germline CDR1 is SGDLS and CDR2 YYNGEE. The CDR3 is made up of 14 amino acids. The V gene end was trimmed by 4 bases and the J gene end by 8 bases; junction bases not matched to a gene: 10. CDR3: CASSPGQGWYKQYF. In nucleotides, the CDR3 is TGTGCCAGCAGCCCCGGACAGGGGTGGTACAAGCAGTACTTC.

The sample holds a few counts of this clonotype. The chain has TRBV11-2 and TRBJ2-2; D unresolved. The length of the CDR3 is 14 residues. In germline, CDR1 is SGHAT, CDR2 FQNNGV. The V and J ends lost 8 bases and 3 bases respectively, with 13 bases between them. The CDR3 DNA is TGTGCCAGCCGGCCCCTTTCCTACACCGGGGAGCTGTTTTTT. It specifies CASRPLSYTGELFF.

This clonotype was seen a few times. The chain links TRBV18 to TRBJ1-2, with 8 bases fitting TRBD1. V was clipped by 0 bases and J by 8 bases; unmatched bases: 14. The V gene's germline CDR1 is KGHSH and CDR2 LQKENI. The CDR3 has 17 residues. The DNA for the CDR3 is TGTGCCAGCTCACCACCGGACAGGGACCTCTCCCACGGCGGCTACACCTTC. It encodes CASSPPDRDLSHGGYTF.

A remark on this clonotype: A much more abundant neighbour one base away suggests this may be a read error. V and J are TRBV4-1 and TRBJ1-2, with D hard to call. This CDR3 is built from 12 residues. Germline V gene sequence: CDR1 MGHRA, CDR2 YSYEKL. The CDR3 nucleotides read TGCGCCGGCAGCCGGAGGGACTATGGCTACACCTTC. Amino acids: CAGSRRDYGYTF.

This clonotype is classed as large. One end of the junction fails to match germline, which may point to a read error. The chain couples TRBV12-3 or TRBV12-4 to TRBJ2-3; D unresolved. This CDR3 region has 12 residues. CDR3 bases: TGTGCCAGCAGTTTAGACACAGACACGCAGTATTTT. This sequence encodes CASSLDTDTQYF.

This sequence joins TRBV5-1 and TRBJ1-6; 7 bases agree with TRBD1. This CDR3 comprises 16 residues. The ends lost 7 bases at V and 4 bases at J; junction bases unmatched: 11. The germline V gene encodes CDR1 SGHRS and CDR2 YFSETQ. This chain's CDR3 is CASRPSPGQYNSPLHF. The CDR3 DNA follows: TGCGCCAGCCGTCCCTCGCCGGGACAGTATAATTCACCCCTCCACTTT.

Comments on this clonotype: A much larger clone differs from this one at a single base, so this may be a read error. The chain combines TRBV25-1 with TRBJ2-7; D gene unclear. The germline V and J ends were trimmed by 5 bases and 6 bases, with 11 bases remaining between them. Germline V gives CDR1 MGHDK, CDR2 SYGVNS. The CDR3 sequence is 12 residues long. CDR3 amino acids: CASSQEPSEQYF. The CDR3 bases are TGTGCCAGCAGTCAAGAGCCGAGCGAGCAGTACTTC.

The chain uses TRBV11-3 and TRBJ1-1; possibly TRBD1 for D (5 bases). Trimming removed 7 bases at V and 3 bases at J, with 15 bases between. Per germline, CDR1 SGHNT and CDR2 YENEEA. The CDR3 has 14 residues. This CDR3 is CASTPRRGYTEAFF. The CDR3 nucleotides read TGTGCCAGCACCCCCCGGCGGGGGTACACTGAAGCTTTCTTT. Drawing the rest from reference TRBV11-3 and TRBJ1-1, the complete variable domain is EAGVVQSPRYKIIEKKQPVAFWCNPISGHNTLYWYLQNLGQGPELLIRYENEEAVDDSQLPKDRFSAERLKGVDSTLKIQPAELGDSAVYLCASTPRRGYTEAFFGQGTRLTVV.

The V and J genes are TRBV11-3 and TRBJ1-1; 9 bases are shared with TRBD1. J gave up 1 base and V 2 bases, and 5 bases lay outside the gene matches. There are 16 residues in the CDR3. Germline V gene lookup returns CDR1 SGHNT and CDR2 YENEEA. In nucleotides, the CDR3 is TGTGCCAGCAGCTTATCCTGGGACAGGGAGAACACTGAAGCTTTCTTT. Its translation: CASSLSWDRENTEAFF.

This clonotype is hyperexpanded in the sample. The rearrangement links TRBV12-3 or TRBV12-4 to TRBJ1-1, with D tentatively TRBD1 (6 bases). The length of the CDR3 is 15 residues. Trimming left V 3 bases short and J 11 bases short, with 22 bases between. Here the CDR3 DNA reads TGTGCCAGCAGTTTTTCAACAACTTACAGGGAATTGGCTTTCTTT. It codes for CASSFSTTYRELAFF.

The chain has TRBV19 and TRBJ2-2; TRBD2 matches at 7 bases. Germline assignment: CDR1 LNHDA and CDR2 SQIVND (reference sequence). V lost 5 bases to trimming and J lost 6 bases; unmatched junction nucleotides: 3. The CDR3 runs to 13 residues. The CDR3 reads CASSLGLAGELFF. For the CDR3, the DNA is TGTGCCAGTAGTCTCGGACTAGCCGGGGAGCTGTTTTTT. The whole variable domain, remainder taken from reference TRBV19 and TRBJ2-2, is DGGITQSPKYLFRKEGQNVTLSCEQNLNHDAMYWYRQDPGQGLRLIYYSQIVNDFQKGDIAEGYSVSREKKESFPLTVTSAQKNPTAFYLCASSLGLAGELFFGEGSRLTVL.

This clonotype is large in the sample. V and J are TRBV6-5 and TRBJ2-7, with D maybe TRBD1 (6 bases). CDR1 is MNHEY, CDR2 SVGAGI, per germline. CDR3 length: 14 amino acids. V gave up 7 bases and J gave up 2 bases, with 15 bases separating them. As DNA, the CDR3 is TGTGCCAGCAAGCCTCGGACAGTTACCTACGAGCAGTACTTC. As protein: CASKPRTVTYEQYF.

This clonotype was detected only a few times. CDR3 nucleotides: TGTGCCAGCAGCTGGGGGGTCCAAGAGACCCAGTACTTC. This sequence encodes CASSWGVQETQYF. This chain links TRBV5-4 with TRBJ2-5, with a tentative D call TRBD2 (6 bases). Trimming stripped 3 bases from V and 1 base from J, with 7 bases between. The germline gives CDR1 SGHNT, CDR2 YYREEE (reference sequence). CDR3 length: 13 residues.

In its sample, this clonotype is large (0.1 to 1%). The rearrangement links TRBV27 to TRBJ1-2; the match to TRBD1 covers 9 bases. Trimming removed 4 bases from V and 1 base from J; junction bases left unmatched: 4. The CDR3 length is 15 residues. Germline CDR1 reads MNHEY; CDR2 reads SMNVEV (reference sequence). The CDR3 region has the DNA TGTGCCAGCAGTTCGGGACAGGGCCGTAACTATGGCTACACCTTC. Translating it yields CASSSGQGRNYGYTF.

CDR3 sequence: CASTRDSSSGANVLTF. In nucleotides, the CDR3 is TGTGCCAGCACCCGGGACAGTAGCTCTGGGGCCAACGTCCTGACTTTC. The chain employs TRBV12-3 or TRBV12-4 and TRBJ2-6; 7 bases line up with TRBD1. The CDR3 length is 16 residues. V lost 7 bases to trimming and J lost 0 bases; unmatched junction nucleotides: 6.

This chain uses TRBV4-1 with TRBJ1-5; tentative D call: TRBD1 (5 bases). The CDR3 length is 13 residues. The V gene's germline CDR1 is MGHRA and CDR2 YSYEKL. V lost 1 base, J lost 5 bases, and 6 bases lay in between. This CDR3 reads CASSQAGDQPQHF. CDR3 nucleotide sequence: TGCGCCAGCAGCCAAGCGGGGGATCAGCCCCAGCATTTT.

This clonotype was seen a handful of times. The chain carries TRBV5-1 and TRBJ2-1; either TRBD1 or TRBD2 may supply D (5 bases each). Trimming removed 0 bases at V and 5 bases at J, with 12 bases between. The CDR3 contains 15 residues. The germline CDR1 and CDR2 sequences are SGHRS and YFSETQ. CDR3 DNA: TGCGCCAGCAGCTTGGGAGGGGCCGGTAACAATGAGCAGTTCTTC. It specifies CASSLGGAGNNEQFF.

V is TRBV7-8 and J is TRBJ1-1; weak D call: TRBD1 (5 bases). Trimming removed 1 base from V and 2 bases from J, with 11 bases in between. Looked up from germline, CDR1 is SGHVS and CDR2 is FQNEAQ. This CDR3 spans 15 amino acids. The CDR3 region is CASSLELRGNTEAFF. The CDR3 nucleotides are TGTGCCAGCAGCTTAGAACTTAGGGGAAACACTGAAGCTTTCTTT.